This entry describes one T cell receptor beta chain. Its specificity is unknown. The sample comes from a study of PD-1 blockade in classical Hodgkin lymphoma. Regarding the study as a whole: Patients who responded completely had about the same baseline diversity as newly diagnosed patients. In CD4+ cells, TCR diversity went up significantly by C4D1, but in CD8+ cells it did not.

Between the trimmed V and J ends, which lost 0 bases and 8 bases, there was a span of 12 bases. CDR1 is SGHRS and CDR2 is YFSETQ in the germline V gene. The CDR3 sequence is 14 residues long. The repertoire was sequenced with immunoSEQ multiplex PCR; TCRdb's copy has only in-frame clones and lacks some. The data show about 97,000 clones, 65% to 85% seen once. Each patient experienced a relapse that followed autologous stem cell transplantation, and brentuximab vedotin exposure varied. Sequencing was performed on peripheral blood mononuclear cells (PBMCs), taken at baseline. This chain uses TRBV5-1 with TRBJ2-4; D is perhaps TRBD2 (6 bases). The clonotype was recovered from a human donor with classical Hodgkin lymphoma. The CDR3 coding sequence is TGCGCCAGCAGCTTGGAGGGAGGTGGGGACATTCAGTACTTC. This sequence encodes CASSLEGGGDIQYF.